Listed below are T cell receptor beta chains from one sample, sequenced in a study of shared T cell receptors in the human thymus. Clones were sequenced by immunoSEQ multiplex PCR, and TCRdb holds only the in-frame ones, with some missing. The sample includes some 720,000 clones, approximately 88% of them seen just once. These data are also associated with another study on human thymus T cells.

The specimen sequenced was thymocytes. The receptors here all came from a boy under two years old with a congenital heart defect. Each CDR3 is given with its conserved first and last residue. The D gene is left open where the match is weak. Only part of the rows carry a size: once, few, many, or a class if the clone is expanded.

D: TRBD2; V: TRBV18; J: TRBJ2-1; size: few; CDR3: CASSYGLAGNNEQFF; DNA: TGTGCCAGCTCATACGGACTAGCGGGAAACAATGAGCAGTTCTTC
D: .; V: TRBV5-6; J: TRBJ1-5; size: .; CDR3: CASSRHRVHGQPQHF; DNA: TGTGCCAGCAGCCGTCACAGGGTACACGGGCAGCCCCAGCATTTT
D: TRBD1; V: TRBV30; J: TRBJ2-7; size: .; CDR3: CAWSVGDSSYEQYF; DNA: TGTGCCTGGAGTGTAGGGGACAGCTCCTACGAGCAGTACTTC
D: TRBD1; V: TRBV19; J: TRBJ1-2; size: .; CDR3: CASSGPGQGIYGYTF; DNA: TGTGCCAGTAGTGGTCCGGGACAGGGCATCTATGGCTACACCTTC
D: TRBD2; V: TRBV5-1; J: TRBJ2-1; size: .; CDR3: CASSLAVVAGGPVNEQFF; DNA: TGCGCCAGCAGCTTGGCCGTGGTAGCGGGAGGGCCGGTGAATGAGCAGTTCTTC
D: .; V: TRBV5-1; J: TRBJ1-1; size: .; CDR3: CASSLLQGSLEAFF; DNA: TGCGCCAGCAGCTTGTTGCAGGGCAGCCTTGAAGCTTTCTTT
D: .; V: TRBV5-1; J: TRBJ2-7; size: .; CDR3: CASSFEGGVSYEQYF; DNA: TGCGCCAGCAGCTTTGAAGGGGGGGTCTCCTACGAGCAGTACTTC
D: TRBD2; V: TRBV19; J: TRBJ2-1; size: .; CDR3: CASSRRREPGHNEQFF; DNA: TGTGCCAGTAGTCGAAGGCGGGAGCCGGGACACAATGAGCAGTTCTTC
D: TRBD2; V: TRBV19; J: TRBJ2-3; size: .; CDR3: CASSYGGGPWDTQYF; DNA: TGTGCCAGTAGCTATGGGGGAGGGCCTTGGGATACGCAGTATTTT
D: .; V: TRBV27; J: TRBJ2-2; size: .; CDR3: CASSLNGGPGELFF; DNA: TGTGCCAGCAGTCTCAACGGGGGGCCCGGGGAGCTGTTTTTT
D: TRBD2; V: TRBV28; J: TRBJ2-7; size: .; CDR3: CASSYPGLAGVNYEQYF; DNA: TGTGCCAGCAGCTACCCGGGACTAGCGGGAGTAAACTACGAGCAGTACTTC
D: TRBD1; V: TRBV5-6; J: TRBJ2-2; size: .; CDR3: CASSGGTGGYTGELFF; DNA: TGTGCCAGCAGCGGCGGGACAGGGGGGTACACCGGGGAGCTGTTTTTT
D: .; V: TRBV2; J: TRBJ2-3; size: few; CDR3: CASSEELRYTDTQYF; DNA: TGTGCCAGCAGTGAAGAACTACGTTACACAGATACGCAGTATTTT
D: TRBD1; V: TRBV4-2; J: TRBJ2-1; size: .; CDR3: CASSQDGQVGNEQFF; DNA: TGTGCCAGCAGCCAAGATGGACAGGTGGGCAATGAGCAGTTCTTC
D: .; V: TRBV5-6; J: TRBJ1-2; size: .; CDR3: CASSLGGDGYTF; DNA: TGTGCCAGCAGCTTGGGCGGGGATGGCTACACCTTC
D: .; V: TRBV29-1; J: TRBJ1-1; size: .; CDR3: CSVAKASNTEAFF; DNA: TGCAGCGTTGCAAAAGCATCGAACACTGAAGCTTTCTTT
D: TRBD2; V: TRBV7-8; J: TRBJ2-5; size: .; CDR3: CASSRIPATSGRAAETQYF; DNA: TGTGCCAGCAGCCGAATCCCCGCGACTAGCGGGAGGGCCGCAGAGACCCAGTACTTC
D: .; V: TRBV4-1; J: TRBJ1-1; size: .; CDR3: CASSHSVQGNTEAFF; DNA: TGCGCCAGCAGCCACTCGGTACAGGGGAACACTGAAGCTTTCTTT
D: .; V: TRBV30; J: TRBJ1-4; size: .; CDR3: CARRGGDKEKLFF; DNA: TGTGCCCGGCGGGGGGGGGATAAAGAAAAACTGTTTTTT
D: TRBD1; V: TRBV5-1; J: TRBJ2-7; size: .; CDR3: CASSLGQGDSYEQYF; DNA: TGCGCCAGCAGCTTGGGACAGGGGGACTCCTACGAGCAGTACTTC
D: TRBD2; V: TRBV5-4; J: TRBJ2-7; size: .; CDR3: CASSSPGLATTSDEQYF; DNA: TGTGCCAGCAGCTCGCCGGGACTAGCGACCACCTCTGACGAGCAGTACTTC
D: TRBD2; V: TRBV5-5; J: TRBJ2-1; size: .; CDR3: CASSLSGRALYNEQFF; DNA: TGTGCCAGCAGCTTGAGCGGGAGGGCCCTCTACAATGAGCAGTTCTTC
D: .; V: TRBV9; J: TRBJ2-3; size: once; CDR3: CASSVRPSCRGHTDTQYF; DNA: TGTGCCAGCAGCGTACGTCCCTCTTGCCGGGGACACACAGATACGCAGTATTTT
D: TRBD2; V: TRBV6-1; J: TRBJ2-7; size: few; CDR3: CASSEGASGSPNEQYF; DNA: TGTGCCAGCAGTGAGGGGGCTAGCGGGAGCCCCAACGAGCAGTACTTC
D: TRBD2; V: TRBV5-4; J: TRBJ2-7; size: .; CDR3: CASSLFLRGGPYEQYF; DNA: TGTGCCAGCAGCTTATTCCTACGGGGGGGCCCCTACGAGCAGTACTTC
D: .; V: TRBV30; J: TRBJ2-6; size: .; CDR3: CAWTSLPPTPGANVLTF; DNA: TGTGCCTGGACCAGCCTCCCTCCGACACCCGGGGCCAACGTCCTGACTTTC
D: .; V: TRBV27; J: TRBJ2-5; size: .; CDR3: CASQYQETQYF; DNA: TGTGCCAGCCAGTACCAAGAGACCCAGTACTTC
D: TRBD1; V: TRBV6-5; J: TRBJ1-1; size: .; CDR3: CASSPRQGAAEAFF; DNA: TGTGCCAGCAGCCCTAGACAGGGGGCCGCTGAAGCTTTCTTT
D: TRBD2; V: TRBV9; J: TRBJ2-4; size: .; CDR3: CASSVAGTSGLAKNIQYF; DNA: TGTGCCAGCAGCGTAGCGGGGACTAGCGGGCTAGCCAAAAACATTCAGTACTTC
D: .; V: TRBV28; J: TRBJ2-1; size: .; CDR3: CASSLGARGLLDNEQFF; DNA: TGTGCCAGCAGTTTAGGGGCCCGTGGGTTGCTGGACAATGAGCAGTTCTTC
D: TRBD2; V: TRBV10-3; J: TRBJ2-7; size: .; CDR3: CAISDYQLSLLAGGFSYEQYF; DNA: TGTGCCATCAGTGATTACCAATTGTCCCTTTTAGCGGGGGGGTTCTCCTACGAGCAGTACTTC
D: .; V: TRBV20-1; J: TRBJ2-3; size: once; CDR3: CSASYLDTQYF; DNA: TGCAGTGCTTCCTATTTGGATACGCAGTATTTT
D: .; V: TRBV6-1; J: TRBJ1-2; size: .; CDR3: CASTLFDYGYTF; DNA: TGTGCCAGCACTTTGTTTGACTATGGCTACACCTTC